One and the same sample provided the 16 T cell receptor beta chains below, sequenced in a study of blood T cell repertoires in COVID-19. Sequencing used immunoSEQ multiplex PCR; TCRdb keeps in-frame clones, though not all of them. The repertoire holds some 210,000 clones, with approximately 81% as singletons. The sequenced material came from PBMCs or T cells enriched from blood (not recorded which). All receptors come from a woman aged 50 to 60 with acute COVID-19.

V usage is TRBV4-2 and J usage is TRBJ2-3, with D hard to call. Germline CDR1 LGHNA, CDR2 YNFKEQ. Trimming took off 0 bases at V and 4 bases at J, with 14 bases between the two ends. This CDR3 has 16 residues. The CDR3 here is CASSQEAVIASDTQYF. CDR3 DNA sequence: TGTGCCAGCAGCCAAGAGGCGGTAATAGCTTCAGATACGCAGTATTTT.

This chain links TRBV6-1 with TRBJ2-5, with 7 bases fitting TRBD2. The CDR3 loop spans 15 amino acids. CDR1 MNHNS and CDR2 SASEGT come from the germline V gene. V lost 3 bases to trimming and J lost 5 bases; unmatched junction nucleotides: 9. The DNA for the CDR3 is TGTGCCAGCAGTGACGGGGTCGGGCGGGAGGAGACCCAGTACTTC. As protein: CASSDGVGREETQYF.

V and J are TRBV10-3 and TRBJ2-7; no reliable D call. The CDR3 loop spans 13 amino acids. CDR1 is ENHRY and CDR2 is SYGVKD in the germline V gene. V shed 4 bases and J shed 6 bases, with 13 bases lying between them. The CDR3: CAISGLAPTEQYF. CDR3 in DNA: TGTGCCATCAGTGGACTGGCGCCCACCGAGCAGTACTTC.

The genes are TRBV7-6 and TRBJ2-1; 7 bases match TRBD2. The germline CDR1 and CDR2 sequences are SGHVS and FNYEAQ. This CDR3 has 14 residues. V lost 3 bases and J lost 4; bases outside the gene matches: 3. CDR3 in amino acids: CASSFLADYNEQFF. The CDR3 region has the DNA TGTGCCAGCAGCTTCCTAGCGGATTACAATGAGCAGTTCTTC.

V usage is TRBV3-1 (or the pseudogene TRBV3-2) and J usage is TRBJ2-3; TRBD2 might be the D (7 bases). The CDR3 runs to 16 residues. CDR1 and CDR2 from the germline V gene are LGHDT and YNNKEL (reference sequence). The V end was cut by 5 bases, the J end by 2 bases, with 17 bases between. The CDR3 DNA follows: TGTGCCAGCAGCTCCGGGGGGCGGGGGATCACAGATACGCAGTATTTT. Translation: CASSSGGRGITDTQYF.

The table lists this clone with a count of one. The rearrangement joins TRBV29-1 to TRBJ2-7, with 10 bases that match TRBD1. V trimming: 6 bases; J trimming: 2 bases; junction bases outside the gene matches: 4. This CDR3 is built from 13 residues. Germline values: CDR1 SQVTM, CDR2 ANQGSEA. CDR3 DNA sequence: TGCAGCGTGACCGGGACAGGGGCCTACGAGCAGTACTTC. Translation: CSVTGTGAYEQYF.

The gene calls are TRBV18 and TRBJ2-2; 9 bases fit TRBD1. The CDR3 covers 15 residues. Germline values: CDR1 KGHSH, CDR2 LQKENI. Trimming at V came to 6 bases and at J to 7 bases, leaving 9 bases not matched to a gene. The CDR3 sequence is CASSTTGGAIGELFF. CDR3 nucleotide sequence: TGTGCCAGCTCCACAACAGGGGGCGCGATCGGGGAGCTGTTTTTT.

The rearrangement joins TRBV7-2 to TRBJ2-1; 10 positions match TRBD2. The germline CDR1 and CDR2 sequences are SGHTA and FQGNSA. Losses at the gene ends were 3 bases for V and 7 bases for J; bases not matched to a gene: 9. The CDR3 spans 16 residues. CDR3 DNA sequence: TGTGCCAGCAGCTTCCAAGCGGGAGGGCCGAGGAATGAGCAGTTCTTC. Translating it yields CASSFQAGGPRNEQFF.

This chain links TRBV5-1 with TRBJ2-1; 16 bases match TRBD2. This CDR3 has 17 residues. CDR1 and CDR2 (germline): SGHRS, YFSETQ. Losses at the gene ends were 4 bases for V and 6 bases for J; bases not matched to a gene: 7. The CDR3 sequence is CASSPQGLAGGRNEQFF. CDR3 coding DNA: TGCGCCAGCAGCCCTCAGGGACTAGCGGGAGGGCGCAATGAGCAGTTCTTC.

This clone showed up just a few times. The rearrangement links TRBV4-3 to TRBJ2-2, with 9 bases identical to TRBD2. Germline V gene sequence: CDR1 LGHNA, CDR2 YSLEER. V gave up 4 bases and J gave up 3 bases; unmatched junction bases: 6. CDR3 length equals 16 residues. The DNA of the CDR3 is TGCGCCAGCAGCCTGGCCATAGCGGGGGACACCGGGGAGCTGTTTTTT. Translated: CASSLAIAGDTGELFF.

This clone came up a few times. The V gene is TRBV18, the J gene TRBJ2-5, with 9 bases fitting TRBD2. Looked up from germline, CDR1 is KGHSH and CDR2 is LQKENI. Trimming removed 2 bases from V and 1 base from J; junction bases left unmatched: 5. The CDR3 sequence is 16 residues long. The CDR3 protein is CASSPRPSGAQETQYF. DNA for the CDR3: TGTGCCAGCTCACCAAGGCCTAGCGGGGCCCAAGAGACCCAGTACTTC.

J is TRBJ2-1 and V is TRBV19, with a tentative D call TRBD2 (6 bases). V was clipped by 5 bases and J by 6 bases, with 20 bases between them. CDR1 and CDR2 from the germline V gene are LNHDA and SQIVND (reference sequence). The CDR3 length is 16 residues. The CDR3 region has the DNA TGTGCCAGTAGTTTACAAAGCTATAGCGGAAGCAATGAGCAGTTCTTC. It yields the protein CASSLQSYSGSNEQFF.

This chain joins TRBV28 and TRBJ2-1; the D is unclear. V lost 0 bases, J lost 5 bases, and 5 bases lay in between. The CDR3 sequence is 13 residues long. Germline CDR1 is MDHEN and CDR2 is SYDVKM. The CDR3 spells CASSLWQNNEQFF. The DNA for the CDR3 is TGTGCCAGCAGTTTATGGCAGAACAATGAGCAGTTCTTC.

The chain couples TRBV5-1 to TRBJ2-3; no reliable D call. Germline V gives CDR1 SGHRS, CDR2 YFSETQ. V lost 0 bases and J lost 2, with 16 bases in between. The length of the CDR3 is 17 residues. CDR3 sequence (DNA): TGCGCCAGCAGCTTGGAAATTAATTCCCGCTACACAGATACGCAGTATTTT. Translation: CASSLEINSRYTDTQYF.

The chain links TRBV4-3 to TRBJ2-3, with D possibly being TRBD1 (6 bases). This CDR3 spans 15 amino acids. Germline V gene sequence: CDR1 LGHNA, CDR2 YSLEER. Deletions cut 1 base from V and 3 bases from J, with 11 bases between. The CDR3 sequence: CASSQAYRVTDTQYF. The CDR3 DNA sequence: TGCGCCAGCAGCCAAGCTTACAGGGTAACAGATACGCAGTATTTT.

V is TRBV6-5 and J is TRBJ1-2; D perhaps matches TRBD1 (6 bases). The CDR3 runs to 13 residues. Trimming took off 6 bases at V and 8 bases at J, with 16 bases between the two ends. CDR1 is MNHEY, CDR2 SVGAGI, per germline. CDR3 sequence reads: CASSRLQGQGYTF. CDR3 DNA sequence: TGTGCCAGCAGCCGCCTGCAGGGGCAGGGCTACACCTTC.